Many counts were recorded for the clone carrying this TCR beta chain. Its antigen is as yet unknown. Germline CDR1 and CDR2: MGHRA and YSYEKL. Trimming pared 5 bases from V and 3 bases from J, leaving 11 bases between. The CDR3 is made up of 13 amino acids. This entry comes from a study of identical twins. Each CDR3 protein is one row after TCRdb ran MiXCR on the 5' RACE reads. The table shows 690,000 or so distinct CDR3 sequences, with 8.6% occurring only once. The study's findings and limits: Within cord blood, abundant beta clonotypes carried fewer insertions, but memory repertoires showed no such trend.

These sequences were also reported in another study, on yellow fever vaccine responses in identical twins.

The sequenced sample consisted of PBMCs. The chain has TRBV4-1 and TRBJ2-7; D not resolved. The receptor comes from a woman aged 18-30 years in good health. Here the CDR3 reads CASSDFGNYEQYF. The DNA for the CDR3 is TGCGCCAGCAGCGACTTCGGAAACTACGAGCAGTACTTC.